These 15 T cell receptor beta chains were sequenced from one sample in a study of control samples from healthy donors and cancer patients. Some clones are missing from TCRdb's copy, which holds only in-frame ones; the method was immunoSEQ multiplex PCR. The profile shows about 150,000 clones, over 90% of them singletons. Sequenced sample: blood. The source of these receptors is a man aged 45-65 years in good health.

The rearrangement uses TRBV6-5 and TRBJ1-1, with D hard to call. Germline V CDR1 and CDR2: MNHEY, SVGAGI. The length of the CDR3 is 13 residues. V gave up 7 bases and J gave up 4 bases, with 13 bases separating them. The CDR3 region has the DNA TGTGCCAGCACCCTACTGAGTCCCACTGAAGCTTTCTTT. Translation gives CASTLLSPTEAFF.

The table lists this clone with a few counts. This chain uses TRBV29-1 with TRBJ2-5, with D possibly matching TRBD1 (5 bases). The germline V and J ends were trimmed by 8 bases and 2 bases, with 12 bases remaining between them. The CDR3 is made up of 12 amino acids. The germline V gene has CDR1 SQVTM and CDR2 ANQGSEA. In DNA, the CDR3 is TGCAGCTACTGGGCAGGGCAAGAGACCCAGTACTTC. As protein: CSYWAGQETQYF.

The gene calls are TRBV13 and TRBJ2-3; 8 positions match TRBD1. Trimming took 5 bases from V and 3 from J; bases not matched to a gene: 4. Germline V CDR1 and CDR2: PRHDT, FYEKMQ (reference sequence). CDR3 length: 14 amino acids. The chain's CDR3 is CASSQRQGTDTQYF. The CDR3 nucleotides read TGTGCCAGCAGCCAAAGACAGGGGACAGATACGCAGTATTTT.

V gene TRBV4-1 combines with J gene TRBJ1-5; 7 bases align to TRBD1. The CDR3 loop spans 15 amino acids. Germline values: CDR1 MGHRA, CDR2 YSYEKL. V shed 5 bases, J shed 5 bases, and the junction held 9 bases outside the gene matches. Here the CDR3 DNA reads TGCGCCAGCAGCACCCCGGGACAGCCGGATCAGCCCCAGCATTTT. It is translated as CASSTPGQPDQPQHF.

This clone showed up just once. This rearrangement joins TRBV28 to TRBJ1-6; a weak D match, TRBD1 (6 bases). V lost 5 bases, J lost 8 bases, and 13 bases lay in between. The CDR3 totals 14 residues. Germline values: CDR1 MDHEN, CDR2 SYDVKM. The CDR3 loop is CASSLQGSYSPLHF. The CDR3 region has the DNA TGTGCCAGCAGTCTACAGGGAAGTTATTCACCCCTCCACTTT.

This chain uses TRBV21-1 with TRBJ1-1. TRBV21-1 is classified as a pseudogene. CDR3 length equals 15 residues. CDR3 in amino acids: CASNKKQSPGDEAFF. The CDR3 DNA reads as TGTGCCAGCAACAAAAAGCAGTCTCCCGGGGATGAAGCTTTCTTT.

J is TRBJ2-1 and V is TRBV14; D gene uncertain. The CDR3 has 14 residues. Between the trimmed V and J ends, which lost 4 bases and 5 bases, there was a span of 12 bases. The germline V gene has CDR1 SGHDN and CDR2 FVKESK. The CDR3 loop reads CASSLLGTNNEQFF. The CDR3 DNA reads as TGTGCCAGCAGCCTCTTGGGAACTAACAATGAGCAGTTCTTC.

V is TRBV5-1 and J is TRBJ2-1; D not certain. The CDR3 has 14 residues. The germline gives CDR1 SGHRS, CDR2 YFSETQ. The germline V and J ends were trimmed by 2 bases and 7 bases, with 13 bases remaining between them. CDR3 nucleotide sequence: TGCGCCAGCAGCTTAGTGGCTAGTAAGAATGAGCAGTTCTTC. Translated, it gives CASSLVASKNEQFF.

This clone was seen only once. The genes are TRBV6-5 and TRBJ2-3; possibly TRBD1 for D (5 bases). Trimming removed 6 bases from V and 0 bases from J, with 13 bases in between. Germline assignment: CDR1 MNHEY and CDR2 SVGAGI. This CDR3 is 15 amino acids long. The CDR3, as DNA: TGTGCCAGCAGGAGACAGTACTTTAGCACAGATACGCAGTATTTT. Its protein product is CASRRQYFSTDTQYF.

The rearrangement joins TRBV2 to TRBJ1-1, with D possibly TRBD1 on 6 matching bases. V shed 2 bases and J shed 4 bases, with 14 bases lying between them. CDR3 length equals 15 residues. Per germline, CDR1 SNHLY and CDR2 FYNNEI. The CDR3 protein is CASSERSAGVTEAFF. CDR3 bases: TGTGCCAGCAGTGAAAGATCGGCAGGGGTCACTGAAGCTTTCTTT. Full variable domain (rest looked up from reference TRBV2 and TRBJ1-1): EPEVTQTPSHQVTQMGQEVILRCVPISNHLYFYWYRQILGQKVEFLVSFYNNEISEKSEIFDDQFSVERPDGSNFTLKIRSTKLEDSAMYFCASSERSAGVTEAFFGQGTRLTVV.

The chain uses TRBV27 and TRBJ1-2; D is uncertain. This CDR3 region has 15 residues. Germline CDR1 reads MNHEY; CDR2 reads SMNVEV (reference sequence). V lost 0 bases to trimming and J lost 8 bases, with 16 bases between them. The CDR3 DNA follows: TGTGCCAGCAGTTTATCGAAGAGTGGTAGTAGGGGCTACACCTTC. This codes for CASSLSKSGSRGYTF.

The rearrangement links TRBV29-1 to TRBJ2-3, with D possibly being TRBD2 (5 bases). Looked up from germline, CDR1 is SQVTM and CDR2 is ANQGSEA. The CDR3 contains 17 residues. The germline V and J ends were trimmed by 3 bases and 0 bases, with 19 bases remaining between them. This chain's CDR3 is CSVDSLLNGESTDTQYF. In nucleotides, the CDR3 is TGCAGCGTTGATAGTCTGCTAAACGGGGAAAGCACAGATACGCAGTATTTT.

This chain joins TRBV29-1 and TRBJ2-2; no clear D. The CDR3 length is 12 residues. The germline gives CDR1 SQVTM, CDR2 ANQGSEA. The germline V and J ends were trimmed by 4 bases and 7 bases, with 10 bases remaining between them. In nucleotides, the CDR3 is TGCAGCGTTGCCCCGTTGGGCGGGGAGCTGTTTTTT. It encodes CSVAPLGGELFF.

The rearrangement links TRBV6-5 to TRBJ2-7, with 7 positions matching TRBD2. CDR3 length: 15 residues. V was clipped by 7 bases and J by 4 bases; unmatched bases: 13. In germline, CDR1 is MNHEY, CDR2 SVGAGI. CDR3 protein: CASTPPSGTLYEQYF. Written as DNA, the CDR3 is TGTGCCAGCACCCCACCTAGCGGCACCCTATACGAGCAGTACTTC.

V is TRBV10-3 and J is TRBJ2-7; the D call may be TRBD1 or TRBD2 (5 bases each). CDR1 and CDR2 from the germline V gene are ENHRY and SYGVKD. Trimming left V 3 bases short and J 8 bases short, with 17 bases between. The CDR3 spans 14 residues. This chain's CDR3 is CAISDGGQSTKQYF. The CDR3, as DNA: TGTGCCATCAGTGATGGAGGACAATCCACCAAGCAGTACTTC.